These 15 T cell receptor beta chains were sequenced from one sample in a study of early T cells in non-severe SARS-CoV-2 infection. TCRdb passed the 5' RACE reads through MiXCR, listing each CDR3 protein once. Of tens of thousands of distinct CDR3 sequences listed, over 9.5% were seen once; the top ten hold 5% to 7%. The sample was whole blood, taken at baseline. These receptors were obtained from an adult who was a healthcare worker with PCR-confirmed SARS-CoV-2 infection or an uninfected control (not recorded which).

This clonotype was counted many times. The CDR3 DNA follows: TGTGCCACCAGCAGGGAGAAGGCAGATACGCAGTATTTT. Amino acids: CATSREKADTQYF. The gene calls are TRBV15 and TRBJ2-3, with D uncertain. The CDR3 is made up of 13 amino acids. V was trimmed by 3 bases and J by 4 bases, leaving 8 bases between them. Germline assignment: CDR1 LNHNV and CDR2 YYDKDF (reference sequence).

The rearrangement links TRBV7-6 to TRBJ2-5; perhaps TRBD1 as D (6 bases). The CDR3 loop spans 13 amino acids. Germline assignment: CDR1 SGHVS and CDR2 FNYEAQ. V lost 4 bases, J lost 5 bases, and 11 bases lay in between. In DNA form, the CDR3 reads TGTGCCAGCAGCTCCGGACAGAAGGAGACCCAGTACTTC. The encoded protein is CASSSGQKETQYF.

This chain connects TRBV12-3 or TRBV12-4 to TRBJ2-3; 9 bases are a match to TRBD1. V shed 5 bases, J shed 4 bases, and the junction held 10 bases outside the gene matches. The CDR3 has 16 amino acids. Here the CDR3 DNA reads TGTGCCAGCAGTGTACCGATGGGACAGGGCCCAGATACGCAGTATTTT. Amino acid sequence: CASSVPMGQGPDTQYF.

This clonotype was detected only a few times. The rearrangement links TRBV20-1 to TRBJ2-5; a weak D match, TRBD2 (5 bases). The CDR3 runs to 15 residues. Germline values: CDR1 DFQATT, CDR2 SNEGSKA (reference sequence). The V end was cut by 1 base, the J end by 2 bases, with 14 bases between. The CDR3 DNA reads TGCAGTGCTAGAGGCCCAACCGGGATTCAAGAGACCCAGTACTTC. It encodes CSARGPTGIQETQYF.

The DNA of the CDR3 is TGTGCCAGCAGCTTCGACTACAATGAGCAGTTCTTC. Protein: CASSFDYNEQFF. This chain joins TRBV9 and TRBJ2-1; D not resolved. V was pared by 4 bases and J by 3 bases, with 5 bases between. Germline loops: CDR1 SGDLS, CDR2 YYNGEE. The CDR3 is 12 residues long.

This clonotype appeared many times. The chain recombines TRBV11-2 with TRBJ2-3, with 10 bases lining up with TRBD1. From germline, CDR1 is SGHAT and CDR2 FQNNGV. J lost 2 bases, V lost 5 bases, and 4 bases had no gene match. This CDR3 has 15 amino acids. The CDR3 DNA reads as TGTGCCAGCAGCGCGGGACAGGGGATCACAGATACGCAGTATTTT. It encodes CASSAGQGITDTQYF. The whole variable domain, remainder taken from reference TRBV11-2 and TRBJ2-3, is EAGVAQSPRYKIIEKRQSVAFWCNPISGHATLYWYQQILGQGPKLLIQFQNNGVVDDSQLPKDRFSAERLKGVDSTLKIQPAKLEDSAVYLCASSAGQGITDTQYFGPGTRLTVL.

The chain combines TRBV29-1 with TRBJ2-2; maybe TRBD2 (5 bases). Trimming removed 4 bases from V and 2 bases from J, with 8 bases in between. The CDR3 spans 13 residues. Germline V gene lookup returns CDR1 SQVTM and CDR2 ANQGSEA. Here the CDR3 reads CSVGAENTGELFF. The CDR3 DNA follows: TGCAGCGTTGGAGCGGAAAACACCGGGGAGCTGTTTTTT.

This clonotype came up many times. The CDR3 DNA reads TGTGCCTGGAGTGTAACAACAGGGATCGGCGGGGAGCTGTTTTTT. This sequence encodes CAWSVTTGIGGELFF. The chain couples TRBV30 to TRBJ2-2, with a possible D match to TRBD1 (6 bases). V shed 0 bases and J shed 7 bases, with 15 bases lying between them. Per germline, CDR1 GTSNPN and CDR2 SVGIG (reference sequence). There are 15 residues in the CDR3.

This clonotype was seen more than once but under ten times. The chain joins TRBV7-2 to TRBJ2-1, with D uncertain. The CDR3 is made up of 11 amino acids. Trimming took 5 bases from V and 5 from J, leaving 4 bases between them. CDR1 and CDR2 from the germline V gene are SGHTA and FQGNSA. CDR3 residues: CASSNHNEQFF. CDR3 nucleotide sequence: TGTGCCAGCAGCAACCACAATGAGCAGTTCTTC.

This clonotype turned up a few times. The gene calls are TRBV7-2 and TRBJ1-2; no clear D. CDR1 SGHTA and CDR2 FQGNSA come from the germline V gene. The CDR3 consists of 12 residues. Trimming took off 1 base at V and 6 bases at J, with 6 bases between the two ends. The CDR3 reads CASSLGVDGYTF. The CDR3, as DNA: TGTGCCAGCAGCTTAGGGGTTGATGGCTACACCTTC.

This sequence joins TRBV2 and TRBJ1-1; D remains unclear. CDR3 size: 14 residues. The germline V gene encodes CDR1 SNHLY and CDR2 FYNNEI. Trimming left V 5 bases short and J 0 bases short, with 10 bases between. CDR3 DNA: TGTGCCAGCAGTCTCGACACTATGAACACTGAAGCTTTCTTT. Translated, it gives CASSLDTMNTEAFF. Combining the CDR3 with reference TRBV2 and TRBJ1-1 gives the whole variable domain EPEVTQTPSHQVTQMGQEVILRCVPISNHLYFYWYRQILGQKVEFLVSFYNNEISEKSEIFDDQFSVERPDGSNFTLKIRSTKLEDSAMYFCASSLDTMNTEAFFGQGTRLTVV.

This clonotype has a count of ten or more. The genes are TRBV12-3 or TRBV12-4 and TRBJ2-2; either TRBD1 or TRBD2 may fit D (5 bases each). The CDR3 is made up of 14 amino acids. The V end lost 6 bases, the J end lost 3 bases, and 11 bases lay between the germline ends. The CDR3 nucleotides are TGTGCCAGCAGCCCGGGGCCCCACACCGGGGAGCTGTTTTTT. It translates to CASSPGPHTGELFF.

In its sample, this clonotype was seen many times. This rearrangement joins TRBV29-1 to TRBJ2-7; a weak D match, TRBD2 (6 bases). In germline, CDR1 is SQVTM, CDR2 ANQGSEA. The ends were cut back, 4 bases at V and 4 bases at J, with 14 bases in the middle. This CDR3 region has 13 residues. CDR3 nucleotide sequence: TGCAGCGTTGCGGGACTCCAAGGGTACGAGCAGTACTTC. Translating gives CSVAGLQGYEQYF.

This clonotype appeared a few times. The CDR3 DNA reads as TGTGCCAGCAGCTTAGCTAGCGGGAGAGGAGAGACCCAGTACTTC. Encoded protein: CASSLASGRGETQYF. The V call is TRBV7-2, the J call TRBJ2-5; 9 positions match TRBD2. Trimming at V came to 0 bases and at J to 4 bases, leaving 3 bases not matched to a gene. The CDR3 totals 15 residues. Germline-derived CDR1 and CDR2 are SGHTA and FQGNSA.

This clonotype came up a few times. CDR3 in amino acids: CASSVIRTDTQYF. The CDR3 bases are TGCGCCAGCAGTGTTATTAGGACAGATACGCAGTATTTT. The V and J genes are TRBV10-2 and TRBJ2-3, with D hard to call. In germline, CDR1 is WSHSY, CDR2 SAAADI. The length of the CDR3 is 13 residues. Trimming removed 4 bases from V and 3 bases from J, with 8 bases in between.